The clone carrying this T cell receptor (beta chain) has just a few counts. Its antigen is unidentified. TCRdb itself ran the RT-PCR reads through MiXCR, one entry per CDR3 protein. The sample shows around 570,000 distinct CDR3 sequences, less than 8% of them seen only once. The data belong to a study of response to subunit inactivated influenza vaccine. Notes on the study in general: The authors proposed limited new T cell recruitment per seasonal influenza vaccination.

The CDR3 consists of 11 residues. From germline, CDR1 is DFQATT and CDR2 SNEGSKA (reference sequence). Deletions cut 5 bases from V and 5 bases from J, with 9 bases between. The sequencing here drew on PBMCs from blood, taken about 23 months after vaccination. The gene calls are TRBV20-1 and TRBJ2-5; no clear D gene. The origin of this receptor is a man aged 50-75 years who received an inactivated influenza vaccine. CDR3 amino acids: CSAQIGETQYF. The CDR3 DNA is TGCAGTGCTCAGATCGGGGAGACCCAGTACTTC.